Following are 3 T cell receptor beta chains from one sample sequenced in a study of vaccination effects on CD4 cells after COVID-19. These receptors are not linked to any known antigen. Culture proceeded for 10 days, and CD4+ T cells were then isolated. Either the mRNA-1273 or the BNT162b2 vaccine was given to participants as two doses. Clones were sequenced by immunoSEQ multiplex PCR, and TCRdb holds only the in-frame ones, with some missing. This table has around 50,000 clones, 55% to 75% appearing once. Sequences were derived from CD4+ T cells from PBMCs cultured without peptide, sampled after COVID-19 vaccination. The receptors stem from a human donor who received a COVID-19 vaccine.

The chain carries TRBV11-2 and TRBJ2-3, with 10 positions matching TRBD2. V shed 0 bases and J 1 base; nucleotides not matched to a gene: 13. The CDR3 runs 20 residues. Germline-derived CDR1 and CDR2 are SGHAT and FQNNGV. The CDR3 bases are TGTGCCAGCAGCTTAGAGGGGGGACTAGCGACGCTTTGGGGCACAGATACGCAGTATTTT. Encoded protein: CASSLEGGLATLWGTDTQYF.

This clone was recorded a few times. The genes are TRBV14 and TRBJ2-3, with 8 bases identical to TRBD2. Germline V CDR1 and CDR2: SGHDN, FVKESK. The CDR3 contains 15 residues. With V trimmed by 4 bases and J by 5 bases, 8 bases remained unmatched. The CDR3 region is CASSRYGGGLDTQYF. The CDR3 nucleotides are TGTGCCAGCAGCCGGTATGGCGGGGGGCTAGATACGCAGTATTTT.

This clone has just a few counts. The J gene is TRBJ2-1, the V gene TRBV14; D is unclear. This CDR3 comprises 15 residues. Germline-derived CDR1 and CDR2 are SGHDN and FVKESK. V was pared by 4 bases and J by 0 bases, with 10 bases between. Here the CDR3 DNA reads TGTGCCAGCAGCCTCTACCGTAACTCCTACAATGAGCAGTTCTTC. It specifies CASSLYRNSYNEQFF.